The 5 T cell receptor beta chains reported below all come from one sample, sequenced in a study of blood T cell repertoires in COVID-19. The table came from immunoSEQ multiplex PCR; TCRdb's copy has only in-frame clones and leaves some out. The data contain some 150,000 clones, 80% to 90% of them singletons. What was sequenced was peripheral blood. The receptors shown here come from a woman between 45 and 60 years old with active or convalescent COVID-19.

The chain combines TRBV4-1 with TRBJ2-3, with TRBD2 as a possible D gene (6 bases). Looked up from germline, CDR1 is MGHRA and CDR2 is YSYEKL. This CDR3 is 16 amino acids long. With 4 bases removed from V and 5 bases from J, the gap between germline ends came to 19 bases. CDR3: CASSPSSSVVQDTQYF. The CDR3 coding sequence is TGCGCCAGCAGCCCCTCGTCTAGCGTTGTCCAAGATACGCAGTATTTT.

This clone appeared once. The rearrangement links TRBV29-1 to TRBJ2-7, with 10 bases aligning to TRBD2. The CDR3 loop spans 15 amino acids. V gave up 6 bases and J gave up 5 bases; unmatched junction bases: 13. CDR1 is SQVTM, CDR2 ANQGSEA, per germline. DNA of the CDR3: TGCAGCGTGACCGGAGGAGCGGGAGGGACCCACGAGCAGTACTTC. Translation gives CSVTGGAGGTHEQYF.

The chain couples TRBV5-5 to TRBJ2-5; 12 bases are a match to TRBD2. The CDR3 covers 17 residues. J was trimmed by 7 bases and V by 1 base; bases with no gene match: 11. Per germline, CDR1 SGHKS and CDR2 YYEKEE (reference sequence). CDR3 region: CASSLRPSWTSGATQYF. The CDR3 DNA sequence: TGTGCCAGCAGCTTGCGTCCTAGTTGGACTAGCGGGGCGACCCAGTACTTC. The full variable domain, its missing parts supplied by reference TRBV5-5 and TRBJ2-5, is DAGVTQSPTHLIKTRGQQVTLRCSPISGHKSVSWYQQVLGQGPQFIFQYYEKEERGRGNFPDRFSARQFPNYSSELNVNALLLGDSALYLCASSLRPSWTSGATQYFGPGTRLLVL.

This clone was seen once. The rearrangement joins TRBV5-1 to TRBJ2-1, with 9 positions matching TRBD2. Trimming cost V 0 bases and J 2 bases; bases outside gene matches: 6. The CDR3 consists of 17 residues. Germline CDR1 is SGHRS and CDR2 is YFSETQ. Written as DNA, the CDR3 is TGCGCCAGCAGCTTGGAAGCGGGGGGTCCCACCTACAATGAGCAGTTCTTC. Its protein is CASSLEAGGPTYNEQFF.

The chain couples TRBV7-8 to TRBJ2-5; TRBD1 might be the D (6 bases). This CDR3 region has 17 residues. V was trimmed by 5 bases and J by 0 bases, leaving 19 bases between them. The V gene's germline CDR1 is SGHVS and CDR2 FQNEAQ. CDR3 nucleotides: TGTGCCAGCAGCCTCGCAGGGGTGGCTTCCGACCAAGAGACCCAGTACTTC. Amino acid sequence: CASSLAGVASDQETQYF.